Listed here are 15 T cell receptor beta chains from one sample, sequenced in a study of CD8 T cells in Susac syndrome (dated by TCRdb to about 2019). Libraries were prepared through the immunoSEQ multiplex PCR assay. RNA was extracted using the RNeasy kit, and roughly 0.5 to 1 ug of the RNA was reverse transcribed with random hexamers. TCRdb took the public reads, trimmed them with fastp at Q25, ran MiXCR for clone calling and kept in-frame beta chains. Every distinct CDR3 protein forms one entry, paired with its most common genes and DNA. The sample table holds approximately 120,000 distinct CDR3 sequences, of which 90% to 98% were seen once. The ten largest make up 0.075% to 0.1% of the sample. The material sequenced was CD4+ T cells from PBMCs. The receptors here all came from a human donor in good health.

J is TRBJ2-2 and V is TRBV2; 10 nucleotides line up with TRBD2. CDR1 SNHLY and CDR2 FYNNEI come from the germline V gene. The CDR3 runs 16 residues. V was pared by 4 bases and J by 4 bases, with 6 bases of the junction left unmatched. The CDR3 DNA is TGTGCCAGCAGTGCAACTAGCGGGGTTTTCACCGGGGAGCTGTTTTTT. It specifies CASSATSGVFTGELFF.

The chain couples TRBV9 to TRBJ2-3; TRBD1 agrees at 7 bases. From germline, CDR1 is SGDLS and CDR2 YYNGEE. With 4 bases clipped from V and 2 bases from J, the junction kept 4 bases outside the gene matches. The CDR3 consists of 14 residues. CDR3 in amino acids: CASSLGQFTDTQYF. The DNA for the CDR3 is TGTGCCAGCAGCCTGGGACAGTTCACAGATACGCAGTATTTT.

This chain connects TRBV29-1 to TRBJ2-7; 9 bases are shared with TRBD1. CDR3 length: 11 amino acids. The germline CDR1 and CDR2 sequences are SQVTM and ANQGSEA. Germline trimming cut 4 bases from V and 9 bases from J; bases unmatched to any gene: 4. In DNA, the CDR3 is TGCAGCGTTGGGTGGGGACAGGGGCAGTACTTC. Its translation: CSVGWGQGQYF.

This clonotype was observed once. The chain is built from TRBV4-1 and TRBJ2-7, with a tentative D call TRBD1 (5 bases). This CDR3 spans 15 amino acids. CDR1 is MGHRA and CDR2 is YSYEKL in the germline V gene. The V and J ends lost 1 base and 2 bases respectively, with 12 bases between them. CDR3 coding DNA: TGCGCCAGCAGCCAAGCGGCAGGACAAACCTACGAGCAGTACTTC. Its protein is CASSQAAGQTYEQYF.

The rearrangement joins TRBV2 to TRBJ1-2; weak D call: TRBD1 (6 bases). Trimming took off 5 bases at V and 0 bases at J, with 10 bases between the two ends. The CDR3 spans 14 residues. Germline V CDR1 and CDR2: SNHLY, FYNNEI. The CDR3 region is CASSQDSANYGYTF. Written as DNA, the CDR3 is TGTGCCAGCAGTCAGGACAGTGCTAACTATGGCTACACCTTC. Using reference TRBV2 and TRBJ1-2 for the parts outside the CDR3, the full variable domain is EPEVTQTPSHQVTQMGQEVILRCVPISNHLYFYWYRQILGQKVEFLVSFYNNEISEKSEIFDDQFSVERPDGSNFTLKIRSTKLEDSAMYFCASSQDSANYGYTFGSGTRLTVV.

The rearrangement links TRBV28 to TRBJ2-2; no clear D. The germline gives CDR1 MDHEN, CDR2 SYDVKM. The V gene lost 5 bases and the J gene lost 4 bases, with 14 bases spanning the gap. CDR3 length: 15 residues. The chain's CDR3 is CASSRQTRGTGELFF. CDR3 bases: TGTGCCAGCAGTCGTCAGACTCGTGGCACCGGGGAGCTGTTTTTT.

This clonotype occurred once. The V call is TRBV20-1, the J call TRBJ2-5, with 12 bases aligning to TRBD2. The CDR3 totals 13 residues. Per the germline V gene, CDR1 is DFQATT and CDR2 is SNEGSKA (reference sequence). J was trimmed by 9 bases and V by 6 bases; bases with no gene match: 8. CDR3 DNA: TGCAGTGCGCTCGGACTAGCGGGGTCGTCCCAGTACTTC. Amino acids: CSALGLAGSSQYF.

The chain couples TRBV3-1 to TRBJ1-2; D might be TRBD1 (5 bases). The V end lost 4 bases, the J end lost 7 bases, and 16 bases lay between the germline ends. The V gene's germline CDR1 is LGHDT and CDR2 YNNKEL (reference sequence). CDR3 length equals 14 residues. The CDR3 loop is CASSPPKPGIGYTF. The CDR3, as DNA: TGTGCCAGCAGCCCCCCTAAACCAGGGATTGGCTACACCTTC.

The V call is TRBV12-3 or TRBV12-4, the J call TRBJ1-2; 8 bases map to TRBD1. V shed 6 bases, J shed 8 bases, and the junction held 11 bases outside the gene matches. The CDR3 is 14 amino acids. CDR3 sequence reads: CASSPRTGIEGYTF. The DNA for the CDR3 is TGTGCCAGCAGCCCGCGGACAGGGATTGAAGGCTACACCTTC.

V gene TRBV6-1 combines with J gene TRBJ2-5; D possibly matches TRBD1 or TRBD2 (5 bases each). Trimming removed 4 bases at V and 5 bases at J, with 11 bases between. CDR3 length: 13 residues. Germline V gives CDR1 MNHNS, CDR2 SASEGT. For the CDR3, the DNA is TGTGCCAGCAGTGTAGGGGTAGCGGAGACCCAGTACTTC. This codes for CASSVGVAETQYF.

The chain carries TRBV7-9 and TRBJ2-7; no reliable D call. Between the trimmed V and J ends, which lost 6 bases and 7 bases, there was a span of 10 bases. There are 11 residues in the CDR3. Germline loops: CDR1 SEHNR, CDR2 FQNEAQ (reference sequence). The CDR3 spells CASSKEGEQYF. The CDR3, as DNA: TGTGCCAGCAGTAAGGAAGGAGAGCAGTACTTC. The full variable domain, its missing parts supplied by reference TRBV7-9 and TRBJ2-7, is DTGVSQNPRHKITKRGQNVTFRCDPISEHNRLYWYRQTLGQGPEFLTYFQNEAQLEKSRLLSDRFSAERPKGSFSTLEIQRTEQGDSAMYLCASSKEGEQYFGPGTRLTVT.

The V gene is TRBV28, the J gene TRBJ2-3, with D maybe TRBD2 (7 bases). Germline V gene lookup returns CDR1 MDHEN and CDR2 SYDVKM. V gave up 10 bases and J gave up 2 bases, with 10 bases separating them. The CDR3 runs to 12 residues. As DNA, the CDR3 is TGTGCCACGGGGGGCTTCACAGATACGCAGTATTTT. Translated, it gives CATGGFTDTQYF.

V and J are TRBV5-1 and TRBJ1-6, with 9 bases identical to TRBD1. The CDR3 is 16 residues long. Germline CDR1 reads SGHRS; CDR2 reads YFSETQ. Losses at the gene ends were 4 bases for V and 3 bases for J; bases not matched to a gene: 5. The CDR3, as DNA: TGCGCCAGCAGCCTAGAGACAGGGGGCTATAATTCACCCCTCCACTTT. Encoded protein: CASSLETGGYNSPLHF. Combining the CDR3 with reference TRBV5-1 and TRBJ1-6 gives the whole variable domain KAGVTQTPRYLIKTRGQQVTLSCSPISGHRSVSWYQQTPGQGLQFLFEYFSETQRNKGNFPGRFSGRQFSNSRSEMNVSTLELGDSALYLCASSLETGGYNSPLHFGNGTRLTVT.

The chain recombines TRBV2 with TRBJ1-4; D unresolved. CDR1 is SNHLY and CDR2 is FYNNEI in the germline V gene. The CDR3 consists of 14 residues. The V and J ends lost 4 bases and 0 bases respectively, with 6 bases between them. CDR3 residues: CASSVNPTNEKLFF. The CDR3 nucleotides read TGTGCCAGCAGTGTGAATCCAACTAATGAAAAACTGTTTTTT.

The chain joins TRBV7-3 to TRBJ2-3; maybe TRBD2 (6 bases). The CDR3 is 16 amino acids. Germline values: CDR1 SGHTA, CDR2 FQGTGA. The ends were cut back, 1 base at V and 0 bases at J, with 11 bases in the middle. In nucleotides, the CDR3 is TGTGCCAGCAGCTTAATGGGCGGGACGAGCACAGATACGCAGTATTTT. Residues: CASSLMGGTSTDTQYF.